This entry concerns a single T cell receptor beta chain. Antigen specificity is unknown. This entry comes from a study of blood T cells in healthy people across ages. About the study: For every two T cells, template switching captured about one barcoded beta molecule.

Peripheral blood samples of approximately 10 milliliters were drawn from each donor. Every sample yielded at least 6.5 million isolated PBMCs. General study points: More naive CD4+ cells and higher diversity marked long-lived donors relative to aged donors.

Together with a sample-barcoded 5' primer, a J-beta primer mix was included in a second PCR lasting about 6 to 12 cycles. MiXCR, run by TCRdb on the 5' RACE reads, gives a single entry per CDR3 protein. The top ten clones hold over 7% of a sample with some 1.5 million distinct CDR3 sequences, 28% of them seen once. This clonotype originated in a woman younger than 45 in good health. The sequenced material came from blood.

This chain's CDR3 is CASSDRGRHYEQYF. The CDR3 DNA reads as TGCGCCAGCAGCGACAGGGGGCGGCACTACGAGCAGTACTTC. V is TRBV5-1 and J is TRBJ2-7, with 10 positions matching TRBD1. Looked up from germline, CDR1 is SGHRS and CDR2 is YFSETQ. CDR3 length: 14 residues. The V segment lost 4 bases and the J segment 3 bases; nucleotides outside the gene matches: 4.